This TCR beta chain was captured by sequencing in a study of cytomegalovirus exposure and HLA in healthy donors. Measured with immunoSEQ multiplex PCR; TCRdb has only the in-frame clones, and not every one. The sample holds 90,000 to 150,000 clones, about 82% seen once. The CDR3 is 15 residues long. V shed 5 bases, J shed 0 bases, and the junction held 7 bases outside the gene matches. Germline CDR1 is MNHNY and CDR2 is SVGAGI (reference sequence). Concerning this clone: Antigen specificity is unknown.

Overall study results and limits: A few of the chains that were CMV-associated were confirmed in vitro to be specific for CMV antigens. The investigators catalogued 150 or so TCR beta chains as cytomegalovirus-associated.

What was sequenced was PBMCs. The chain is built from TRBV6-6 and TRBJ2-7; 7 nucleotides agree with TRBD1. This TCR was recovered from a man between 18 and 35 years old in good health and CMV-seronegative. CDR3 coding DNA: TGTGCCAGCAGTCGACAGGGTGGAAGCTCCTACGAGCAGTACTTC. Residues: CASSRQGGSSYEQYF.